The 23 T cell receptor beta chains in this list originate from one sample, sequenced in a study of T-cell memory formation after mild COVID-19. TCRdb ran MiXCR on the 5' RACE reads and lists one entry per CDR3 protein. The sample consists of 400,000 to 500,000 distinct CDR3 sequences, roughly 18% of them appearing once. The sequenced material came from PBMCs or a T cell subset sorted from them (not recorded which). The receptors come from a man aged 18 to 30 who had mild COVID-19 (a few samples of this study predate the infection). Cell type and time point are not known.

The chain is built from TRBV28 and TRBJ1-1, with D possibly TRBD1 on 5 matching bases. This CDR3 region has 14 residues. The V end lost 2 bases, the J end lost 5 bases, and 12 bases lay between the germline ends. From germline, CDR1 is MDHEN and CDR2 SYDVKM. The CDR3 region is CASSLPGIGTEAFF. CDR3 DNA: TGTGCCAGCAGTTTACCAGGGATCGGGACTGAAGCTTTCTTT.

The V and J genes are TRBV19 and TRBJ2-3; the D gene is possibly TRBD2 (7 bases). V lost 7 bases and J lost 6, with 20 bases in between. Germline V CDR1 and CDR2: LNHDA, SQIVND (reference sequence). The CDR3 has 15 residues. CDR3 sequence: CASNSYFEGGDTQYF. Here the CDR3 DNA reads TGTGCCAGTAACTCATATTTTGAGGGGGGGGATACGCAGTATTTT.

The rearrangement links TRBV27 to TRBJ2-2; 8 bases are a match to TRBD2. V gave up 8 bases and J gave up 4 bases; unmatched junction bases: 3. CDR1 MNHEY and CDR2 SMNVEV come from the germline V gene (reference sequence). CDR3 size: 13 residues. CDR3 sequence (DNA): TGTGCCAGCCAGCGGGGGCTCACCGGGGAGCTGTTTTTT. Translating it yields CASQRGLTGELFF.

The V call is TRBV6-2 or TRBV6-3, the J call TRBJ2-2; 12 bases map to TRBD2. This CDR3 has 18 amino acids. Germline CDR1 is MNHEY and CDR2 is SVGEGT. Unmatched junction bases numbered 8, after V lost 5 bases and J lost 1 base. The CDR3 DNA is TGTGCCAGCAGTCAACACCGGGGACTAGCGGGGAACACCGGGGAGCTGTTTTTT. It is translated as CASSQHRGLAGNTGELFF.

The genes are TRBV2 and TRBJ1-5, with TRBD1 as a possible D gene (6 bases). The germline V gene encodes CDR1 SNHLY and CDR2 FYNNEI. The CDR3 runs to 14 residues. The V and J ends lost 3 bases and 4 bases respectively, with 10 bases between them. The DNA for the CDR3 is TGTGCCAGCAGTGACCGGACAGAGAATCAGCCCCAGCATTTT. Residues: CASSDRTENQPQHF.

This chain links TRBV5-1 with TRBJ2-3, with 7 bases lining up with TRBD1. The junction had 7 bases not matched to a gene; V was cut back by 1 base and J by 2 bases. This CDR3 comprises 16 residues. The germline gives CDR1 SGHRS, CDR2 YFSETQ. The CDR3 region is CASSLPRDRTTDTQYF. The CDR3 coding sequence is TGCGCCAGCAGCTTGCCCAGGGACAGAACCACAGATACGCAGTATTTT.

This clonotype was counted once. The DNA of the CDR3 is TGTGCCAGCAGCTTAGATCCGAGTGGACCGCAGTATTTT. Amino acids: CASSLDPSGPQYF. V usage is TRBV11-3 and J usage is TRBJ2-3; D is uncertain. The CDR3 is 13 amino acids. Trimming cost V 0 bases and J 10 bases, with 11 bases left between them. In germline, CDR1 is SGHNT, CDR2 YENEEA.

This clonotype was counted ten times or more. The chain combines TRBV7-8 with TRBJ1-5; D is possibly TRBD1 (6 bases). Germline lookup yields CDR1 SGHVS and CDR2 FQNEAQ. Trimming pared 1 base from V and 4 bases from J, leaving 14 bases between. The CDR3 length is 16 residues. The CDR3 reads CASSLVGADGNQPQHF. CDR3 coding DNA: TGTGCCAGCAGCTTAGTGGGGGCGGACGGAAATCAGCCCCAGCATTTT.

This clonotype was seen a few times. The rearrangement uses TRBV18 and TRBJ1-2; TRBD1 matches at 12 bases. V shed 6 bases, J shed 8 bases, and the junction held 7 bases outside the gene matches. Per germline, CDR1 KGHSH and CDR2 LQKENI. The CDR3 consists of 14 residues. CDR3 residues: CASSEGQGAKGYTF. CDR3 in DNA: TGTGCCAGCTCTGAGGGACAGGGGGCGAAAGGCTACACCTTC.

The chain carries TRBV4-3 and TRBJ2-3; 9 bases are shared with TRBD1. Per germline, CDR1 LGHNA and CDR2 YSLEER. CDR3 size: 16 residues. V lost 0 bases, J lost 3 bases, and 4 bases stayed unmatched. Here the CDR3 DNA reads TGCGCCAGCAGCCAAGAAAGGGACAGGGCAACAGATACGCAGTATTTT. Amino acid sequence: CASSQERDRATDTQYF.

The J gene is TRBJ2-7, the V gene TRBV5-5, with D perhaps TRBD2 (5 bases). Between the trimmed V and J ends, which lost 3 bases and 2 bases, there was a span of 12 bases. CDR1 is SGHKS, CDR2 YYEKEE, per germline (reference sequence). The CDR3 has 14 amino acids. CDR3 DNA: TGTGCCAGCAGCTCGGGAAGAGAGACCTACGAGCAGTACTTC. The encoded protein is CASSSGRETYEQYF.

V and J are TRBV12-3 or TRBV12-4 and TRBJ1-4, with a weak D call TRBD1 (5 bases). Trimming removed 2 bases from V and 0 bases from J, with 10 bases in between. The length of the CDR3 is 16 residues. The CDR3 is CASSLRGGPTNEKLFF. The CDR3 DNA reads as TGTGCCAGCAGTTTAAGGGGAGGCCCAACTAATGAAAAACTGTTTTTT.

This rearrangement joins TRBV28 to TRBJ2-7; D is unresolved. V was pared by 2 bases and J by 3 bases, with 11 bases between. Germline CDR1 is MDHEN and CDR2 is SYDVKM. CDR3 size: 14 residues. In DNA form, the CDR3 reads TGTGCCAGCAGTTTAAAGCAGGCCAGCTACGAGCAGTACGTC. Its translation is CASSLKQASYEQYV.

This clonotype occurred a few times. The chain links TRBV30 to TRBJ1-1, with D unresolved. Germline CDR1 GTSNPN, CDR2 SVGIG (reference sequence). The CDR3 has 14 residues. Trimming removed 0 bases at V and 4 bases at J, with 12 bases between. The CDR3 spells CAWSVLGGTTEAFF. In nucleotides, the CDR3 is TGTGCCTGGAGTGTACTCGGAGGAACCACTGAAGCTTTCTTT.

There are a few counts of this clonotype. This chain joins TRBV5-4 and TRBJ2-3; D is undetermined. Germline CDR1 reads SGHNT; CDR2 reads YYREEE (reference sequence). The CDR3 is 11 amino acids. Trimming took off 4 bases at V and 5 bases at J, with 5 bases between the two ends. CDR3 bases: TGTGCCAGCAGCGCATTAGATACGCAGTATTTT. Translating it yields CASSALDTQYF.

This clonotype was observed a handful of times. The CDR3 DNA reads as TGCGCCAGCAGCCAACTGACAGGAGTGAACACTGAAGCTTTCTTT. Amino acids: CASSQLTGVNTEAFF. The chain recombines TRBV4-1 with TRBJ1-1, with D perhaps matching TRBD1 (6 bases). Between the trimmed V and J ends, which lost 2 bases and 0 bases, there was a span of 10 bases. The CDR3 length is 15 residues. The germline CDR1 and CDR2 sequences are MGHRA and YSYEKL.

This chain links TRBV18 with TRBJ1-1, with D unclear. Trimming removed 3 bases at V and 4 bases at J, with 12 bases between. This CDR3 is 14 amino acids long. Germline assignment: CDR1 KGHSH and CDR2 LQKENI. The CDR3, as DNA: TGTGCCAGCTCACCGGAGAGCCGGGGCACTGAAGCTTTCTTT. Translating gives CASSPESRGTEAFF.

This chain links TRBV7-2 with TRBJ2-5; possible D gene TRBD2, 7 bases. Germline CDR1 SGHTA, CDR2 FQGNSA. The CDR3 consists of 16 residues. Trimming took off 0 bases at V and 10 bases at J, with 21 bases between the two ends. The CDR3 region is CASSLAPSGEWGGQYF. The CDR3 DNA reads TGTGCCAGCAGCTTAGCCCCATCAGGGGAGTGGGGGGGCCAGTACTTC. The full variable domain, with the rest looked up from reference TRBV7-2 and TRBJ2-5, is GAGVSQSPSNKVTEKGKDVELRCDPISGHTALYWYRQSLGQGLEFLIYFQGNSAPDKSGLPSDRFSAERTGGSVSTLTIQRTQQEDSAVYLCASSLAPSGEWGGQYFGPGTRLLVL.

The rearrangement links TRBV7-9 to TRBJ1-1, with 11 positions matching TRBD1. Germline CDR1 and CDR2: SEHNR and FQNEAQ (reference sequence). After removal of 4 bases from V and 7 bases from J, the junction contained 5 bases not matched to a gene. The CDR3 spans 14 residues. This CDR3 is CASSSSGTGGEAFF. Here the CDR3 DNA reads TGTGCCAGCAGCTCTTCCGGGACAGGGGGTGAAGCTTTCTTT.

The V gene is TRBV28, the J gene TRBJ2-1, with 7 bases matching TRBD2. This CDR3 is 17 amino acids long. V was pared by 2 bases and J by 1 base, with 8 bases of the junction left unmatched. The germline gives CDR1 MDHEN, CDR2 SYDVKM. The CDR3 sequence: CASSLLTGAGSYNEQFF. CDR3 coding DNA: TGTGCCAGCAGTTTACTGACTGGAGCGGGGTCCTACAATGAGCAGTTCTTC. Drawing the rest from reference TRBV28 and TRBJ2-1, the complete variable domain is DVKVTQSSRYLVKRTGEKVFLECVQDMDHENMFWYRQDPGLGLRLIYFSYDVKMKEKGDIPEGYSVSREKKERFSLILESASTNQTSMYLCASSLLTGAGSYNEQFFGPGTRLTVL.

The genes are TRBV2 and TRBJ2-6; D uncertain. The CDR3 contains 16 residues. CDR1 SNHLY and CDR2 FYNNEI come from the germline V gene. V lost 5 bases, J lost 0 bases, and 11 bases lay in between. The CDR3 nucleotides are TGTGCCAGCAGTCCCAGGTGGAGCTCTGGGGCCAACGTCCTGACTTTC. It encodes CASSPRWSSGANVLTF.

The CDR3 coding sequence is TGTGCCAGCAGCGTACGACGATCTGGGCATAACGAGCAGTTCTTC. It specifies CASSVRRSGHNEQFF. The V and J genes are TRBV27 and TRBJ2-1; D is unresolved. Germline V gene lookup returns CDR1 MNHEY and CDR2 SMNVEV (reference sequence). The CDR3 covers 15 residues. V was trimmed by 6 bases and J by 10 bases, leaving 22 bases between them.

This clonotype was picked up a small number of times. CDR3 in DNA: TGTGCCAGCAGTCACAGGGTCTCCGGGGAGCTGTTTTTT. Translating it yields CASSHRVSGELFF. J is TRBJ2-2 and V is TRBV6-2 or TRBV6-3; maybe TRBD1 (6 bases). The V gene's germline CDR1 is MNHEY and CDR2 SVGEGT. V lost 5 bases and J 6 bases, leaving 10 bases between the germline ends. The length of the CDR3 is 13 residues.